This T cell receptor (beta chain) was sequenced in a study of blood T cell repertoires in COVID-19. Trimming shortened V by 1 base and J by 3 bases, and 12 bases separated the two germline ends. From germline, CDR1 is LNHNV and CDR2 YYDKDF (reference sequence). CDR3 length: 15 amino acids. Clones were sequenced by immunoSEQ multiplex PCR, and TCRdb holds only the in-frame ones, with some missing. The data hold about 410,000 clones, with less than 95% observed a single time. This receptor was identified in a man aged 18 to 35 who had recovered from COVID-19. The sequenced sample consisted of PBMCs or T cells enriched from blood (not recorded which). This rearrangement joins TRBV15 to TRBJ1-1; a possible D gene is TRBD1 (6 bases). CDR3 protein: CATSRVKGGDTEAFF. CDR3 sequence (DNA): TGTGCCACCAGCAGAGTTAAGGGGGGGGACACTGAAGCTTTCTTT.